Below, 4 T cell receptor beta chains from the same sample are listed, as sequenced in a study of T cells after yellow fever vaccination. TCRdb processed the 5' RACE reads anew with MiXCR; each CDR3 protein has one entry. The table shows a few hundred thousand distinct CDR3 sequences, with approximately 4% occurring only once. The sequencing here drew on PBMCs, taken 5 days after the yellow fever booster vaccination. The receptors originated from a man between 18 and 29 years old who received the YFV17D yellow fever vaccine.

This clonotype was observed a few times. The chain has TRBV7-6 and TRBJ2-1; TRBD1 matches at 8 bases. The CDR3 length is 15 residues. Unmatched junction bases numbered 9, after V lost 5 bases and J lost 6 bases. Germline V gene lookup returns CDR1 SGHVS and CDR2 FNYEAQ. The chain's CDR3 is CASSLTGQAFNEQFF. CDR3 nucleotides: TGTGCCAGCAGCCTGACGGGACAGGCTTTCAATGAGCAGTTCTTC.

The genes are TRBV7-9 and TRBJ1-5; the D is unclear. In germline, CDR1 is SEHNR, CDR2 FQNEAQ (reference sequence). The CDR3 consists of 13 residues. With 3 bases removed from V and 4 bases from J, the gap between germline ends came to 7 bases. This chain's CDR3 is CASSFQINQPQHF. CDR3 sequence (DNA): TGTGCCAGCAGCTTTCAAATTAATCAGCCCCAGCATTTT.

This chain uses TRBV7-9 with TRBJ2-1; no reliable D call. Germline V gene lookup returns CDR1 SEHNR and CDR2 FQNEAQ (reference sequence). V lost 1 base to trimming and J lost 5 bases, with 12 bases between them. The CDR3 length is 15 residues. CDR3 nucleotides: TGTGCCAGCAGCTTAGACGGTGCTGGGAACAATGAGCAGTTCTTC. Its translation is CASSLDGAGNNEQFF.

CDR3 in amino acids: CASSFDRVMSNQPQHF. CDR3 DNA sequence: TGTGCCAGCAGCTTCGACAGGGTGATGAGCAATCAGCCCCAGCATTTT. The J gene is TRBJ1-5, the V gene TRBV4-2; 7 nucleotides line up with TRBD1. Germline V gene sequence: CDR1 LGHNA, CDR2 YNFKEQ. V shed 5 bases, J shed 1 base, and the junction held 8 bases outside the gene matches. CDR3 size: 16 residues.